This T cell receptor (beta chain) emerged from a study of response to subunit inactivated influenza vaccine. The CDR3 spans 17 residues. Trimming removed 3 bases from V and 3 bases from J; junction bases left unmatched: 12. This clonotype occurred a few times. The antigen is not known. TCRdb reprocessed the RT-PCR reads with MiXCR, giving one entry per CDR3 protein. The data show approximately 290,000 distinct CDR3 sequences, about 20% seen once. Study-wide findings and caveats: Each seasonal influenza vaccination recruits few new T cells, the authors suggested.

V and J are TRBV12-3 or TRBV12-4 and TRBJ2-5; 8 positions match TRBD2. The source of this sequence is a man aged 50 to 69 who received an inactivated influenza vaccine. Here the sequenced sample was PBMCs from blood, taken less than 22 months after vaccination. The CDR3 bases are TGTGCCAGCAGTTTTCAAGTGACTAGCGAGAAGGAAGAGACCCAGTACTTC. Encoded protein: CASSFQVTSEKEETQYF.